These 18 T cell receptor beta chains were sequenced from one sample in a study of T cells in women clearing cervical HPV infection. The data were produced by immunoSEQ multiplex PCR, yet TCRdb's version contains in-frame clones alone and is incomplete. Here the sample table reports 39,000 or so clones. Sequencing was carried out using blood buffy coat. These receptors originate from a woman aged 18 to 75 with a cervical HPV16 infection that either progressed to CIN3+ or cleared (not recorded which).

Of note for this clone: The read ends 3 residues before the CDR3 terminus; that terminus is restored from the germline J gene. The chain couples TRBV7-2 to TRBJ2-5, with D unclear. In germline, CDR1 is SGHTA, CDR2 FQGNSA. Trimming shortened V by 3 bases and J by 5 bases, and 13 bases separated the two germline ends. CDR3 length: 14 amino acids. CDR3 region: CASSFWKGGETQYF. Incomplete CDR3 DNA: TGTGCCAGCAGCTTTTGGAAGGGTGGCGAGACC.

Details on this clone: The missing CDR3 end, 3 residues past where the read stops, is filled in from the germline J gene. The gene calls are TRBV7-2 and TRBJ1-2; tentative D call: TRBD1 (5 bases). CDR1 is SGHTA, CDR2 FQGNSA, per germline. The CDR3 totals 15 residues. The CDR3 loop reads CASSLGEGRQETYTF. The CDR3 bases that were read are TGTGCCAGCAGCTTAGGGGAGGGGAGGCAAGAGACC. Full variable domain (remainder filled in from reference TRBV7-2 and TRBJ1-2): GAGVSQSPSNKVTEKGKDVELRCDPISGHTALYWYRQSLGQGLEFLIYFQGNSAPDKSGLPSDRFSAERTGGSVSTLTIQRTQQEDSAVYLCASSLGEGRQETYTFGSGTRLTVV.

In the case of this clone: The read stops 3 residues short of the end of the CDR3; the missing end is completed from the germline J gene. The rearrangement links TRBV20-1 to TRBJ2-7, with D tentatively TRBD2 (5 bases). Deletions cut 0 bases from V and 0 bases from J, with 12 bases between. Germline-derived CDR1 and CDR2 are DFQATT and SNEGSKA (reference sequence). The CDR3 has 15 amino acids. CDR3 bases read: TGCAGTGCTAGAGATATTACGGGGAACTCCTACGAG. The encoded protein is CSARDITGNSYE. The entire CDR3 is CSARDITGNSYEQYF.

Of note for this clone: The read is 3 residues too short to cover the CDR3 end, so that end is filled in from the germline J gene. V usage is TRBV7-9 and J usage is TRBJ2-3, with no clear D. Germline V lookup: CDR1 SEHNR, CDR2 FQNEAQ (reference sequence). V was shortened by 1 base and J by 6 bases, with 8 bases between the two germline ends. The CDR3 is 13 residues long. The sequenced part of the CDR3 DNA is TGTGCCAGCAGCTTAGACAACGGGGATACG. Protein: CASSLDNGDT. The whole CDR3 is CASSLDNGDTQYF. Full variable domain (missing parts from reference TRBV7-9 and TRBJ2-3): DTGVSQNPRHKITKRGQNVTFRCDPISEHNRLYWYRQTLGQGPEFLTYFQNEAQLEKSRLLSDRFSAERPKGSFSTLEIQRTEQGDSAMYLCASSLDNGDTQYFGPGTRLTVL.

The CDR3 protein is CASSGQPTPSETQYF. CDR3 DNA, as far as it was read: TGTGCCAGCAGTGGACAGCCAACCCCATCGGAGACG. The rearrangement uses TRBV2 and TRBJ2-3; possibly TRBD1 for D (5 bases). The read ends 3 residues shy of where the CDR3 ends; the end is completed using the germline J gene. The V gene's germline CDR1 is SNHLY and CDR2 FYNNEI. The CDR3 totals 15 residues.

Concerning this clone itself: The read ends 3 residues shy of where the CDR3 ends; the end is completed using the germline J gene. The rearrangement links TRBV27 to TRBJ2-3; 8 nucleotides agree with TRBD2. Germline values: CDR1 MNHEY, CDR2 SMNVEV (reference sequence). CDR3 size: 14 residues. The CDR3 DNA, read in part, is TGTGCCAGCAGTTTCTCCGGGGGGGATCAGCCG. Its protein is CASSFSGGDQP. In full, the CDR3 is CASSFSGGDQPQYF.

Remarks on this clone: The CDR3 end is not reached by the read, which stops 3 residues before it; the germline J gene fills it in. The chain couples TRBV30 to TRBJ2-7; 7 bases agree with TRBD1. The CDR3 spans 13 residues. The V gene end was trimmed by 4 bases and the J gene end by 4 bases; junction bases not matched to a gene: 7. Germline loops: CDR1 GTSNPN, CDR2 SVGIG (reference sequence). CDR3 bases read: TGTGCCTGGAAAAGGGACAGACCGTACGAG. Translating it yields CAWKRDRPYE. The full CDR3 protein reads CAWKRDRPYEQYF.

About this clone itself: The read terminates 3 residues before the CDR3 end, so the remaining end is supplied by the germline J gene. This sequence joins TRBV20-1 and TRBJ2-7; D is possibly TRBD2 (7 bases). Trimming cost V 6 bases and J 3 bases, with 21 bases left between them. Germline-derived CDR1 and CDR2 are DFQATT and SNEGSKA (reference sequence). The length of the CDR3 is 15 residues. CDR3 DNA, as far as it was read: TGCAGTGCAAACTTCGAGGGGGGGCCAGACTACGAG. Its translation is CSANFEGGPDYE. The entire CDR3 protein reads CSANFEGGPDYEQYF.

For this clone: The read halts 3 residues ahead of the CDR3 end, with the missing end drawn from the germline J gene. This chain uses TRBV12-3 or TRBV12-4 with TRBJ2-7; TRBD1 might be the D (6 bases). Trimming stripped 4 bases from V and 3 bases from J, with 13 bases between. This CDR3 region has 14 residues. Incomplete CDR3 DNA: TGTGCCAGCAGTTCCCTGGGGGCTGACTACGAG. This sequence encodes CASSSLGADYE. The complete CDR3 protein is CASSSLGADYEQYF.

Remarks on this clone: The read ends 3 residues early relative to the CDR3; the germline J gene fills the gap. This chain joins TRBV19 and TRBJ2-2, with 9 bases fitting TRBD1. The CDR3 loop spans 16 amino acids. Germline values: CDR1 LNHDA, CDR2 SQIVND (reference sequence). J was trimmed by 6 bases and V by 4 bases; bases with no gene match: 9. Incomplete CDR3 DNA: TGTGCCAGTAGTACCCGCGGACAGGGGTGGTCCGGGGAG. It encodes CASSTRGQGWSGE. The complete CDR3 sequence is CASSTRGQGWSGELFF. The full variable domain, in which reference TRBV19 and TRBJ2-2 provide the parts outside the CDR3, is DGGITQSPKYLFRKEGQNVTLSCEQNLNHDAMYWYRQDPGQGLRLIYYSQIVNDFQKGDIAEGYSVSREKKESFPLTVTSAQKNPTAFYLCASSTRGQGWSGELFFGEGSRLTVL.

Of note for this clone: The missing CDR3 end, 3 residues past where the read stops, is filled in from the germline J gene. The chain combines TRBV2 with TRBJ2-7; TRBD1 matches 7 bases. V lost 3 bases to trimming and J lost 1 base; unmatched junction nucleotides: 6. Germline V CDR1 and CDR2: SNHLY, FYNNEI. This CDR3 is built from 15 residues. The CDR3 reads CASSETGTYSYEQYF. The CDR3 bases that were read are TGTGCCAGCAGTGAGACAGGGACATATTCCTACGAG. The full variable domain, in which reference TRBV2 and TRBJ2-7 provide the parts outside the CDR3, is EPEVTQTPSHQVTQMGQEVILRCVPISNHLYFYWYRQILGQKVEFLVSFYNNEISEKSEIFDDQFSVERPDGSNFTLKIRSTKLEDSAMYFCASSETGTYSYEQYFGPGTRLTVT.

Notes on this clone: Read data end 3 residues before the CDR3 end; the end is taken from the germline J gene. J is TRBJ2-4 and V is TRBV28; D might be TRBD1 (5 bases). The CDR3 runs 14 residues. Germline values: CDR1 MDHEN, CDR2 SYDVKM. Trimming stripped 6 bases from V and 1 base from J, with 10 bases between. The CDR3 sequence: CASSRDAAKNIQYF. The part of the CDR3 DNA that was read is TGTGCCAGCAGCAGGGATGCGGCCAAAAACATT.

Regarding this clone: The read stops 3 residues short of the end of the CDR3; the missing end is completed from the germline J gene. V and J are TRBV25-1 and TRBJ2-3; D perhaps matches TRBD2 (5 bases). V gave up 5 bases and J gave up 5 bases, with 14 bases separating them. This CDR3 spans 14 amino acids. Germline values: CDR1 MGHDK, CDR2 SYGVNS. Incomplete CDR3 DNA: TGTGCCAGCAGTCCCCCGGGGATGGTAGATACG. As protein: CASSPPGMVDT. The entire CDR3 is CASSPPGMVDTQYF.

Points on this clone: One junction end disagrees with the germline gene, perhaps due to a read error. Read coverage stops 3 residues before the CDR3 terminus; the germline J gene supplies the remainder. Other DNA sequences in the same sample also yield this CDR3. J is TRBJ1-3 and V is TRBV11-2; 9 bases are shared with TRBD1. The CDR3 covers 14 residues. Germline loops: CDR1 SGHAT, CDR2 FQNNGV. The CDR3 protein is CASSQQGAGNTIYF. The part of the CDR3 DNA that was read is TGTGCCAGCAGCCAACAGGGGGCTGGAAACACA.

Comments on this clone: The read falls 3 residues short of the CDR3 end, and the missing part is taken from the germline J gene. This chain joins TRBV20-1 and TRBJ2-7, with 14 bases that match TRBD2. V lost 2 bases, J lost 4 bases, and 10 bases stayed unmatched. The V gene's germline CDR1 is DFQATT and CDR2 SNEGSKA (reference sequence). This CDR3 has 17 amino acids. The CDR3 reads CSARWPTSGGAPYEQYF. The part of the CDR3 DNA that was read is TGCAGTGCTAGATGGCCGACTAGCGGGGGGGCCCCTTACGAG.

In regard to this clone: The read terminates 3 residues ahead of where the CDR3 ends, so the germline J gene completes it. This chain uses TRBV10-3 with TRBJ1-1; the match to TRBD1 covers 7 bases. The CDR3 length is 13 residues. The V and J ends lost 11 bases and 4 bases, in that order; junction bases with no gene match: 10. CDR1 is ENHRY and CDR2 is SYGVKD in the germline V gene. The CDR3 here is CAVGTDQVTEAFF. Partial CDR3 DNA: TGTGCCGTCGGGACAGACCAGGTCACTGAA.

About this clone itself: Read data end 3 residues before the CDR3 end; the end is taken from the germline J gene. The rearrangement joins TRBV18 to TRBJ2-5; TRBD2 matches at 13 bases. The germline V gene has CDR1 KGHSH and CDR2 LQKENI. The V segment lost 6 bases and the J segment 1 base; nucleotides outside the gene matches: 20. The CDR3 consists of 21 residues. The CDR3: CASSAGTGLSGTSGAQETQYF. CDR3 bases read: TGTGCCAGCTCGGCCGGGACAGGGCTTTCCGGGACTAGCGGGGCCCAAGAGACC.

As concerns this clone: The CDR3 end is not reached by the read, which stops 3 residues before it; the germline J gene fills it in. The chain couples TRBV5-1 to TRBJ1-2; 10 bases are a match to TRBD1. The CDR3 is 16 residues long. Trimming cost V 1 base and J 5 bases; bases outside gene matches: 8. Germline V gene sequence: CDR1 SGHRS, CDR2 YFSETQ. CDR3 region: CASSLRQGAFEYGYTF. Partial CDR3 DNA: TGCGCCAGCAGCTTGCGACAGGGGGCGTTTGAATATGGC.